The entry below describes one T cell receptor beta chain. Random hexamers served to reverse transcribe roughly 0.45 to 1 ug RNA. Coverage of TCR beta CDR3 amplification by immunoSEQ multiplex PCR extended to 54 Vbeta and 13 Jbeta. TCRdb independently ran MiXCR on the immunoSEQ multiplex PCR reads; one entry per CDR3 protein. Of 130,000 to 150,000 distinct CDR3 sequences listed, approximately 93% are singletons. This entry belongs to a study of CD8 T cells in Susac syndrome. Per germline, CDR1 SQVTM and CDR2 ANQGSEA. The length of the CDR3 is 13 residues. V was clipped by 5 bases and J by 3 bases; unmatched bases: 4. The T cells that were sequenced for TCR beta were CD8+ and CD4+ cells from blood. Healthy donors constituted the control group, matched for age and sex. Through negative isolation, CD4+ and CD8+ T cells were obtained, while TEMRA cells were enriched using FACS.

Sequences were obtained from CD8+ T cells from PBMCs. The sequence was obtained from a human donor in good health. The genes are TRBV29-1 and TRBJ2-7, with TRBD2 identical over 10 bases. This CDR3 reads CSVTSGAFYEQYF. The CDR3 DNA is TGCAGCGTTACTAGCGGGGCGTTCTACGAGCAGTACTTC.